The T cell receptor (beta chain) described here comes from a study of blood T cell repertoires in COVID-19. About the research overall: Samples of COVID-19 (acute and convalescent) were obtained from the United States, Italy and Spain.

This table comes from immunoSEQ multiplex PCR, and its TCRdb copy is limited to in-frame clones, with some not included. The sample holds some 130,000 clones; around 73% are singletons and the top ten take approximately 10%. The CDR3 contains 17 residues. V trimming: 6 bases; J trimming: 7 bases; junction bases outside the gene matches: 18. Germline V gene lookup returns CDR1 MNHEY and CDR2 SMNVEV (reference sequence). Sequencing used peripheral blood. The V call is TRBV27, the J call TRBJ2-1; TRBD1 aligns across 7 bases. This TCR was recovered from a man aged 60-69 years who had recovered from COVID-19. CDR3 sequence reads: CASSLPKDTGTANEQFF. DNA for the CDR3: TGTGCCAGCAGCCTACCCAAAGACACCGGGACAGCAAATGAGCAGTTCTTC.